This entry concerns a single T cell receptor beta chain. Its antigen is not identified. The donors, all of them Caucasian adults, lived in Nashville, Tennessee. The V end lost 5 bases, the J end lost 9 bases, and 17 bases lay between the germline ends. Germline values: CDR1 MDHEN, CDR2 SYDVKM. This CDR3 contains 14 residues. The record originates from a study of shared clonotypes between healthy human individuals. Study results and limitations: Only blood was sampled, and tissue TCR repertoires likely differ from blood ones.

Original processing methods: Sequence data from immunoSEQ were junction-only and lacked quality scores; consequently, filtering differed. This table comes from immunoSEQ multiplex PCR, and its TCRdb copy is limited to in-frame clones, with some not included. V, J and clone size were drawn from that table, and D and trimming were deduced from the DNA. This sample has around 690,000 clones, with 90% found just once. The sample comprised memory CD8+ T cells from PBMCs. Subset indicated: CD45RO+ cells pooled with CCR7-negative TemRA cells. The clonotype comes from a man between 18 and 29 years old in good health. Some clones in this sample may be carry-over from other donors' samples. The rearrangement uses TRBV28 and TRBJ2-1, with D unresolved. The CDR3 loop is CASSPLLRRTEQFF. The CDR3 region has the DNA TGTGCCAGCAGTCCGCTCCTTCGGAGAACTGAGCAGTTCTTC.